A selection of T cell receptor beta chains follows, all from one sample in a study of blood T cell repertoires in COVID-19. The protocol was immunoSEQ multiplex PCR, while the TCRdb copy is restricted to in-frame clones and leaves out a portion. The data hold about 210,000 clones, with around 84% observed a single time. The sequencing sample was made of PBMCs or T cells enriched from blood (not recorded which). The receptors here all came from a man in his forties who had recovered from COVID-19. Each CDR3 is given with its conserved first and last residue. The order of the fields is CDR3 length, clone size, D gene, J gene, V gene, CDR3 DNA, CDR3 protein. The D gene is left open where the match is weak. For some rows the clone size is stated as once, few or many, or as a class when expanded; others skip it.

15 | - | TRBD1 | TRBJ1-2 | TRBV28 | TGTGCCAGCAGCTCCGGACAGGACTCTAACTATGGCTACACCTTC | CASSSGQDSNYGYTF
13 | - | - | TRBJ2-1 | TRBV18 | TGTGCCAGCTCACCAAATAGAGCCAATGAGCAGTTCTTC | CASSPNRANEQFF
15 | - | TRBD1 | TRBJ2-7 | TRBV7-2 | TGTGCCAGCAGCTTAGCGGGGGACAGCTCCTACGAGCAGTACTTC | CASSLAGDSSYEQYF
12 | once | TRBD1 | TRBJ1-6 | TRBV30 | TGTGCCCATACCGACAGGGGCTCACCCCTCCACTTT | CAHTDRGSPLHF
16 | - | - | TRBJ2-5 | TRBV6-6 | TGTGCCAGCAGTTACTCGGGGGCAGGGCACGTAGAGACCCAGTACTTC | CASSYSGAGHVETQYF
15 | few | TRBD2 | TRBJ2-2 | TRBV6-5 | TGTGCCAGCAGTCTAGCGGGAGCGGACACCGGGGAGCTGTTTTTT | CASSLAGADTGELFF
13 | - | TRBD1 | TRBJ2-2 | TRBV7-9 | TGTGCCAGCAGAACAGGGGACACCGGGGAGCTGTTTTTT | CASRTGDTGELFF
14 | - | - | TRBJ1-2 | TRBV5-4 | TGTGCCAGCAGCTCCCCTCGGGGAAACTATGGCTACACCTTC | CASSSPRGNYGYTF
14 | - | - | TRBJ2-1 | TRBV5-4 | TGTGCCAGCAGCTTAGGGACTGCAAACAATGAGCAGTTCTTC | CASSLGTANNEQFF
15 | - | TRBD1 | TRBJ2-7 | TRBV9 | TGTGCCAGCAGCCCACAAGGACAGGGGACCTACGAGCAGTACTTC | CASSPQGQGTYEQYF
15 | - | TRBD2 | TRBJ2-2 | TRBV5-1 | TGCGCCAGCAGTCCTAGCGGGATAAACACCGGGGAGCTGTTTTTT | CASSPSGINTGELFF
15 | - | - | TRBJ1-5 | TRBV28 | TGTGCCAGCAGTTTAAGGGGGTATAGCAATCAGCCCCAGCATTTT | CASSLRGYSNQPQHF
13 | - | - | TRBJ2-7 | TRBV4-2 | TGTGCCAGCAGCCAAGTCCGGTTCTACGAGCAGTACTTC | CASSQVRFYEQYF
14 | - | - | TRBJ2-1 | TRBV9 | TGTGCCAGCAGCCCCGGGACTCGCGACGGGGAGCAGTTCTTC | CASSPGTRDGEQFF
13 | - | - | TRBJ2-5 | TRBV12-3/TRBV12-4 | TGTGCCAGCAGACGGGACTCGCAAGAGACCCAGTACTTC | CASRRDSQETQYF